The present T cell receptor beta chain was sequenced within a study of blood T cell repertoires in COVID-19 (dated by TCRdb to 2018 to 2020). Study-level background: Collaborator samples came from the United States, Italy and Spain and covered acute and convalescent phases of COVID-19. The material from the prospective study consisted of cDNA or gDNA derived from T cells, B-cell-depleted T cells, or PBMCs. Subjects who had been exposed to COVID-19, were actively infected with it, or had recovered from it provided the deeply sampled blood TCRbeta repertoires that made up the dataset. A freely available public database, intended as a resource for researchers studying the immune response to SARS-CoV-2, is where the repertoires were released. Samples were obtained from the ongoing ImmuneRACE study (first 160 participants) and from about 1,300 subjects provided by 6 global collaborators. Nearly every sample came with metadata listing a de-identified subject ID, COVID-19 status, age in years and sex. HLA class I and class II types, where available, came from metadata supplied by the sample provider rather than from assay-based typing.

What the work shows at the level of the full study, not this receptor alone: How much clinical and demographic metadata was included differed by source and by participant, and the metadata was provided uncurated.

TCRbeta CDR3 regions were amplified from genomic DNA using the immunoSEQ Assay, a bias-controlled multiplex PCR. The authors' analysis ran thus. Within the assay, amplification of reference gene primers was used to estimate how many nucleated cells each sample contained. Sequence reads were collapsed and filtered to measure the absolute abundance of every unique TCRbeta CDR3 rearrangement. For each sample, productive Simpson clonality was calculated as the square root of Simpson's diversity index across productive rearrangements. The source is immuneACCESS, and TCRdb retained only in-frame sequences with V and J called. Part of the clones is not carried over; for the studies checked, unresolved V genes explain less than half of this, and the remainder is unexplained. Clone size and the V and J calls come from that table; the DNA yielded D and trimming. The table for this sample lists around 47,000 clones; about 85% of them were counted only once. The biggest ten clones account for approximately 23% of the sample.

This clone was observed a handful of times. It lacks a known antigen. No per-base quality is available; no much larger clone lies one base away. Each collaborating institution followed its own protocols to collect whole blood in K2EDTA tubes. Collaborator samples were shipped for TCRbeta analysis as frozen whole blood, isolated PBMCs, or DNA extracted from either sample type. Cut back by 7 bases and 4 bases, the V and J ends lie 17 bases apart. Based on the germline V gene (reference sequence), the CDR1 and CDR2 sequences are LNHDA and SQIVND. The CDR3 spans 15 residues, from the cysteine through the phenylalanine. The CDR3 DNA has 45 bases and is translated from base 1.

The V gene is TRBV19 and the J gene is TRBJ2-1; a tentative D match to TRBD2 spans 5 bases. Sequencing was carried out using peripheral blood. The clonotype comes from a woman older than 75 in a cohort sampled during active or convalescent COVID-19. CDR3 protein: CASTAGSERYNEQFF. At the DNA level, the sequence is TGTGCCAGTACCGCGGGTAGCGAAAGATACAATGAGCAGTTCTTC.